This T cell receptor (beta chain) originates from a study of breast tumors, draining lymph nodes, adjacent tissues. TCRdb reprocessed the multiplex PCR reads with MiXCR, giving one entry per CDR3 protein. This table has fewer than 30,000 distinct CDR3 sequences, about 70% appearing once. The CDR3 extends over 15 amino acids. V shed 1 base and J shed 2 bases, with 12 bases lying between them. In germline, CDR1 is SGHVS, CDR2 FNYEAQ. J is TRBJ2-7 and V is TRBV7-6; no definite D call. The origin of this receptor is a female donor with breast cancer. Some clones in this sample may be carry-over from other donors' samples. The specimen sequenced was tumor-adjacent breast tissue. This chain's CDR3 is CASSLEEHPTYEQYF. DNA of the CDR3: TGTGCCAGCAGCTTAGAAGAACACCCAACCTACGAGCAGTACTTC.